Following are 30 T cell receptor beta chains from one sample sequenced in a study of blood T cells in healthy people across ages. Using a J-beta primer mix together with a sample-barcoded 5' primer, a second PCR was run for about 6 to 11 cycles. TCRdb used MiXCR to reprocess the 5' RACE reads, holding one entry per CDR3 protein. This sample carries about 1.5 million distinct CDR3 sequences, 42% of them seen once, and the ten largest clones take 7% to 9.5%. The sample taken for sequencing was blood. All receptors derive from a woman between 18 and 30 years old in good health.

The chain recombines TRBV12-3 or TRBV12-4 with TRBJ1-1, with D possibly matching TRBD1 (5 bases). The CDR3 is 14 residues long. V gave up 7 bases and J gave up 5 bases, with 17 bases separating them. The CDR3 is CASKVGAGGTEAFF. CDR3 bases: TGTGCCAGCAAGGTTGGGGCTGGGGGGACTGAAGCTTTCTTT.

This clonotype was recorded a few times. The rearrangement uses TRBV5-1 and TRBJ1-4, with TRBD1 identical over 8 bases. CDR3 length: 15 residues. J lost 7 bases, V lost 2 bases, and 7 bases had no gene match. Germline-derived CDR1 and CDR2 are SGHRS and YFSETQ. This chain's CDR3 is CASSLSTGVLEKLFF. The CDR3 DNA follows: TGCGCCAGCAGCTTATCGACAGGGGTCCTTGAAAAACTGTTTTTT.

The rearrangement uses TRBV24-1 and TRBJ1-6; D possibly corresponds to TRBD1 (5 bases). Germline CDR1 is KGHDR and CDR2 is SFDVKD. This CDR3 contains 18 residues. Trimming shortened V by 6 bases and J by 2 bases, and 19 bases separated the two germline ends. CDR3 sequence: CATSQLRDAGTYNSPLHF. The CDR3 DNA reads as TGTGCCACCAGTCAACTTAGGGACGCAGGAACCTATAATTCACCCCTCCACTTT.

The chain recombines TRBV3-1 with TRBJ1-2; D gene unclear. V was shortened by 0 bases and J by 8 bases, with 13 bases between the two germline ends. The CDR3 contains 14 residues. In germline, CDR1 is LGHDT, CDR2 YNNKEL (reference sequence). The CDR3 loop is CASSQDSPGSGYTF. CDR3 coding DNA: TGTGCCAGCAGCCAAGATTCTCCGGGAAGCGGCTACACCTTC.

The rearrangement links TRBV5-1 to TRBJ2-7; D remains unclear. This CDR3 spans 14 amino acids. Trimming took off 0 bases at V and 2 bases at J, with 9 bases between the two ends. Germline CDR1 SGHRS, CDR2 YFSETQ. CDR3 sequence reads: CASSLDLAPYEQYF. The DNA for the CDR3 is TGCGCCAGCAGCTTGGACCTGGCCCCCTACGAGCAGTACTTC.

The V and J genes are TRBV7-9 and TRBJ1-1; TRBD1 matches at 7 bases. CDR3 length: 15 residues. The ends lost 5 bases at V and 0 bases at J; junction bases unmatched: 6. Germline CDR1 is SEHNR and CDR2 is FQNEAQ (reference sequence). The CDR3 DNA follows: TGTGCCAGCAGCCCCCATGGACAGGTGAACACTGAAGCTTTCTTT. This sequence encodes CASSPHGQVNTEAFF.

This clonotype turned up a few times. The chain couples TRBV6-1 to TRBJ2-3, with no clear D. The V end was cut by 2 bases, the J end by 6 bases, with 9 bases between. Per the germline V gene, CDR1 is MNHNS and CDR2 is SASEGT. The CDR3 loop spans 13 amino acids. CDR3 coding DNA: TGTGCCAGCAGTGAAACCCCTCGCGATACGCAGTATTTT. Its translation: CASSETPRDTQYF.

The chain recombines TRBV7-6 with TRBJ1-6; D gene uncertain. The CDR3 contains 13 residues. The V end lost 11 bases, the J end lost 7 bases, and 15 bases lay between the germline ends. Germline V CDR1 and CDR2: SGHVS, FNYEAQ. The CDR3 spells CASGDIVNSPLHF. CDR3 DNA: TGTGCCTCGGGAGACATAGTCAATTCACCCCTCCACTTT.

V usage is TRBV20-1 and J usage is TRBJ1-5; D might be TRBD1 (6 bases). Per the germline V gene, CDR1 is DFQATT and CDR2 is SNEGSKA (reference sequence). V lost 6 bases to trimming and J lost 7 bases, with 13 bases between them. The CDR3 is 12 amino acids. CDR3 bases: TGCAGTGCCAGTGGGACAACCCAGCCCCAGCATTTT. It specifies CSASGTTQPQHF.

The V and J genes are TRBV6-1 and TRBJ2-1; D unresolved. Trimming left V 1 base short and J 4 bases short, with 14 bases between. CDR3 length equals 16 residues. In germline, CDR1 is MNHNS, CDR2 SASEGT. The CDR3, as DNA: TGTGCCAGCAGTGAAGAAGTGAACAGCAAATACAATGAGCAGTTCTTC. Its protein product is CASSEEVNSKYNEQFF.

This clonotype has more than one count but fewer than ten. The V call is TRBV12-3 or TRBV12-4, the J call TRBJ1-2; TRBD1 is a possible D gene (6 bases). The CDR3 has 17 residues. Trimming shortened V by 6 bases and J by 7 bases, and 27 bases separated the two germline ends. CDR3 sequence: CASSRGPLTGTEPGYTF. In DNA, the CDR3 is TGTGCCAGCAGCAGGGGCCCCTTAACCGGGACGGAGCCTGGCTACACCTTC.

The chain recombines TRBV29-1 with TRBJ1-2; tentative D call: TRBD1 (5 bases). Looked up from germline, CDR1 is SQVTM and CDR2 is ANQGSEA. The ends were cut back, 8 bases at V and 6 bases at J, with 13 bases in the middle. This CDR3 spans 11 amino acids. The CDR3 loop is CSTGGSDGYTF. CDR3 nucleotide sequence: TGCAGCACCGGGGGGAGCGATGGCTACACCTTC.

This clonotype showed up many times. The chain employs TRBV10-3 and TRBJ2-5; the match to TRBD2 covers 8 bases. CDR3 length: 12 residues. The trim removed 10 bases at V and 2 bases at J, leaving 3 bases unmatched. From germline, CDR1 is ENHRY and CDR2 SYGVKD. The CDR3 sequence is CASGGSQETQYF. CDR3 nucleotide sequence: TGTGCCAGCGGGGGGAGTCAAGAGACCCAGTACTTC.

The chain carries TRBV10-3 and TRBJ1-1; D not certain. The CDR3 spans 15 residues. Germline values: CDR1 ENHRY, CDR2 SYGVKD. The V and J ends lost 0 bases and 1 base respectively, with 9 bases between them. CDR3 amino acids: CAISESDGGNTEAFF. The CDR3 nucleotides are TGTGCCATCAGTGAGTCTGACGGCGGGAACACTGAAGCTTTCTTT.

This clonotype has a handful of counts. V usage is TRBV6-1 and J usage is TRBJ2-3, with D unclear. The CDR3 contains 16 residues. V was cut by 6 bases and J by 3 bases, with 19 bases left in between. CDR1 and CDR2 from the germline V gene are MNHNS and SASEGT. The CDR3 coding sequence is TGTGCCAGCAGCGCCTTTGAGCAAAGACGAACAGATACGCAGTATTTT. Translation gives CASSAFEQRRTDTQYF.

This clonotype showed up just a few times. The chain couples TRBV20-1 to TRBJ1-6; perhaps TRBD1 as D (6 bases). The germline V gene has CDR1 DFQATT and CDR2 SNEGSKA (reference sequence). The CDR3 totals 11 residues. The CDR3 sequence: CSPDSNSPLHF. The CDR3 DNA reads TGCAGCCCGGACAGTAATTCACCCCTCCACTTT.

This clonotype was seen repeatedly, ten times or more. The rearrangement joins TRBV7-8 to TRBJ2-1; D is undetermined. This CDR3 is 15 amino acids long. V shed 1 base and J shed 2 bases, with 9 bases lying between them. Germline values: CDR1 SGHVS, CDR2 FQNEAQ. Here the CDR3 reads CASSLGGPTYNEQFF. The CDR3 region has the DNA TGTGCCAGCAGCTTAGGAGGTCCAACCTACAATGAGCAGTTCTTC.

Here the CDR3 DNA reads TGTGCCAGCAGCCAAACGTCTGGGGGCTTCTATGGCTACACCTTC. This encodes CASSQTSGGFYGYTF. V usage is TRBV7-6 and J usage is TRBJ1-2; tentative D call: TRBD1 (6 bases). The germline V gene has CDR1 SGHVS and CDR2 FNYEAQ. Trimming stripped 5 bases from V and 4 bases from J, with 17 bases between. This CDR3 has 15 residues. Full variable domain (remainder filled in from reference TRBV7-6 and TRBJ1-2): GAGVSQSPRYKVTKRGQDVALRCDPISGHVSLYWYRQALGQGPEFLTYFNYEAQQDKSGLPNDRFSAERPEGSISTLTIQRTEQRDSAMYRCASSQTSGGFYGYTFGSGTRLTVV.

This clonotype was counted only a few times. V gene TRBV5-1 combines with J gene TRBJ1-2; unclear D gene. The CDR3 runs to 17 residues. Per the germline V gene, CDR1 is SGHRS and CDR2 is YFSETQ. The V end lost 0 bases, the J end lost 3 bases, and 18 bases lay between the germline ends. The CDR3 sequence: CASSLGLDTHYDYGYTF. In DNA form, the CDR3 reads TGCGCCAGCAGCTTGGGACTCGACACCCACTACGACTATGGCTACACCTTC.

This clonotype was counted a few times. This chain joins TRBV2 and TRBJ1-2; D is perhaps TRBD1 (5 bases). This CDR3 comprises 13 residues. The V end lost 4 bases, the J end lost 8 bases, and 14 bases lay between the germline ends. Germline CDR1 reads SNHLY; CDR2 reads FYNNEI. The CDR3 DNA follows: TGTGCCAGCAGTGTACGGGAGGAGGGGGGCTACACCTTC. Its protein product is CASSVREEGGYTF.

For this clonotype: The junction shows a germline mismatch at one end, possibly a read error. The CDR3 DNA is TGTACCAGCAGAGTCACCGGGACTAGCGACGCCGAGCAGTACTTC. The encoded protein is CTSRVTGTSDAEQYF. The rearrangement links TRBV6-5 to TRBJ2-7; TRBD2 aligns across 10 bases. The V gene's germline CDR1 is MNHEY and CDR2 SVGAGI. The CDR3 length is 15 residues.

This clonotype was counted a few times. V is TRBV7-2 and J is TRBJ2-3; 9 positions agree with TRBD2. The V segment lost 2 bases and the J segment 2 bases; nucleotides outside the gene matches: 5. Per germline, CDR1 SGHTA and CDR2 FQGNSA. The CDR3 totals 16 residues. The CDR3 reads CASSLSGTSTTDTQYF. DNA for the CDR3: TGTGCCAGCAGCTTATCTGGGACTAGCACCACAGATACGCAGTATTTT.

This clonotype was observed at least ten times. This chain joins TRBV7-2 and TRBJ2-7; 8 bases agree with TRBD2. Germline V gene lookup returns CDR1 SGHTA and CDR2 FQGNSA. The V and J ends lost 5 bases and 5 bases, in that order; junction bases with no gene match: 11. CDR3 size: 15 residues. CDR3 DNA sequence: TGTGCCAGCAGCCTAAGTCGGACTAGCTTCCACGAGCAGTACTTC. Its protein product is CASSLSRTSFHEQYF. Full variable domain (missing parts from reference TRBV7-2 and TRBJ2-7): GAGVSQSPSNKVTEKGKDVELRCDPISGHTALYWYRQSLGQGLEFLIYFQGNSAPDKSGLPSDRFSAERTGGSVSTLTIQRTQQEDSAVYLCASSLSRTSFHEQYFGPGTRLTVT.

Regarding this clonotype: A much larger clone is a single base away; this may be a read error. This rearrangement joins TRBV20-1 to TRBJ2-7; the D is unclear. V was pared by 0 bases and J by 7 bases, with 10 bases between. Germline V gives CDR1 DFQATT, CDR2 SNEGSKA (reference sequence). The CDR3 extends over 12 amino acids. CDR3 in amino acids: CSARDEYNEQYF. CDR3 coding DNA: TGCAGTGCTAGAGATGAGTACAATGAGCAGTACTTC.

This chain joins TRBV9 and TRBJ2-4; D is unclear. V was cut by 0 bases and J by 15 bases, with 13 bases left in between. In germline, CDR1 is SGDLS, CDR2 YYNGEE. The CDR3 covers 12 residues. CDR3 protein: CASSVDAESLYF. CDR3 nucleotide sequence: TGTGCCAGCAGCGTAGACGCAGAATCTCTGTACTTC.

The chain links TRBV7-6 to TRBJ2-1; the match to TRBD2 covers 9 bases. The end of the DNA fits TRBJ2-7 better, so the J call may be wrong. The CDR3 spans 16 residues. Germline CDR1 and CDR2: SGHVS and FNYEAQ. The CDR3, as DNA: TGTGCCAGCAGCCGAAGGGCTAGCGGGGCCTACAATGAGCAGTACTTC. Amino acids: CASSRRASGAYNEQYF.

This clonotype has only a few counts. V usage is TRBV7-3 and J usage is TRBJ2-2; 10 bases agree with TRBD2. This CDR3 is 18 amino acids long. J was trimmed by 4 bases and V by 2 bases; bases with no gene match: 10. CDR1 and CDR2 from the germline V gene are SGHTA and FQGTGA. This CDR3 reads CASSLGLAGASGTGELFF. The CDR3 nucleotides are TGTGCCAGCAGCTTAGGCCTAGCGGGGGCCTCGGGCACCGGGGAGCTGTTTTTT.

The chain employs TRBV10-3 and TRBJ2-7, with 9 nucleotides matching TRBD1. Germline values: CDR1 ENHRY, CDR2 SYGVKD. The length of the CDR3 is 13 residues. After removal of 10 bases from V and 3 bases from J, the junction contained 7 bases not matched to a gene. The CDR3 DNA reads as TGTGCCACCCGGACAGGGGACCTCTACGAGCAGTACTTC. Translating gives CATRTGDLYEQYF.

The chain combines TRBV9 with TRBJ2-3, with 10 bases that match TRBD2. Germline CDR1 and CDR2: SGDLS and YYNGEE. The CDR3 has 16 amino acids. Trimming at V came to 0 bases and at J to 2 bases, leaving 3 bases not matched to a gene. The CDR3 DNA is TGTGCCAGCAGCGTAGGTAGCGGGGGGACCACAGATACGCAGTATTTT. This translates into CASSVGSGGTTDTQYF.

This clonotype was recorded a few times. V and J are TRBV10-3 and TRBJ2-3; perhaps TRBD1 as D (6 bases). This CDR3 spans 13 amino acids. Germline values: CDR1 ENHRY, CDR2 SYGVKD. The V end was cut by 8 bases, the J end by 1 base, with 10 bases between. The CDR3 bases are TGTGCCATCCGCAAGGGGGGCACAGATACGCAGTATTTT. The encoded protein is CAIRKGGTDTQYF.